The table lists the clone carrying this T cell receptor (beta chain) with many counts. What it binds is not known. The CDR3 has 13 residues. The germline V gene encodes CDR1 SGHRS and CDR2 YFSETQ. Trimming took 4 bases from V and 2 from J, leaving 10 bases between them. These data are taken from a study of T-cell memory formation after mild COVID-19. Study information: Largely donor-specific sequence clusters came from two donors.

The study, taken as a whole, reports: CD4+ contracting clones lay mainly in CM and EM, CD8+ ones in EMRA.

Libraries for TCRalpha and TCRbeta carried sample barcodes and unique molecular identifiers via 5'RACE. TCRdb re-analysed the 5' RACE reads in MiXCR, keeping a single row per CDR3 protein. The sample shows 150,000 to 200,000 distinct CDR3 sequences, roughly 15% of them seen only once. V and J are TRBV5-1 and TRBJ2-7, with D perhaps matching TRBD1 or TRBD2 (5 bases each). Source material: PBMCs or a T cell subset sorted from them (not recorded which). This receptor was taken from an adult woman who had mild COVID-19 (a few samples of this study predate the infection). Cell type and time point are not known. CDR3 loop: CASSRDGTYEQYF. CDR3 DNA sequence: TGCGCCAGCAGCCGGGACGGGACCTACGAGCAGTACTTC.